This T cell receptor (beta chain) was sequenced for a study of graft-versus-host responses after intestinal transplantation. Overall study: Anti-thymocyte globulin induction, then tacrolimus and steroids for around 3 years, went to all recipients.

The method was immunoSEQ multiplex PCR; TCRdb's version includes in-frame clones alone and lacks a portion of them. The repertoire holds some 70,000 clones, with around 90% as singletons. As to this clone: What it recognizes is unknown.

Overall study results and limits: Within allografts, high graft-versus-host to host-versus-graft clonal ratios were seen among patients with graft-donor T cell macrochimerism.

The CDR3 length is 15 residues. Germline values: CDR1 SGHRS, CDR2 YFSETQ. The germline V and J ends were trimmed by 4 bases and 6 bases, with 19 bases remaining between them. The material was unstimulated CD8+ T cells sorted from spleen or lymph node cells, obtained before transplant. This clonotype was sampled from a human donor who was the organ donor for an intestinal transplant. This chain joins TRBV5-1 and TRBJ1-1; D perhaps matches TRBD1 (5 bases). In DNA form, the CDR3 reads TGCGCCAGCAGCCTACGGGGGAACAGTTTCCCTGAAGCTTTCTTT. It translates to CASSLRGNSFPEAFF. Variable domain in full (rest from reference TRBV5-1 and TRBJ1-1): KAGVTQTPRYLIKTRGQQVTLSCSPISGHRSVSWYQQTPGQGLQFLFEYFSETQRNKGNFPGRFSGRQFSNSRSEMNVSTLELGDSALYLCASSLRGNSFPEAFFGQGTRLTVV.